This T cell receptor (beta chain) appears in the sequencing data of a study of cytomegalovirus exposure and HLA in healthy donors (dated by TCRdb to the late 2010s). Concerning the study at large: An earlier analysis of several hundred of the donors reported more than 250 Gb of sequence data and 100 million to 130 million unique TCR beta sequences from roughly 200 million T cells. An early release that covered several hundred HLA-typed donors contained around 300 gigabases of sequencing data and around 80 million unique TCR sequences. Of the 350 to 450 genotyped donors, around 81% fell in the genetic ancestry cluster associated with self-reported Caucasian donors. The study was designed to test whether signatures of past pathogen exposure could be identified by cataloging public T cell receptors. The study profiled the T cell repertoires of 500 to 800 subjects by immunosequencing and related them to cytomegalovirus serostatus. In addition to the first cohort of 650 to 750 subjects, a separate validation cohort of 120 different subjects was used. High-throughput TCR immunosequencing, statistical association of individual TCRs with disease status, and machine learning were combined to predict cytomegalovirus infection status. A later analysis re-analyzed previously published TCR beta repertoires from several hundred donors and added high-resolution HLA genotyping to study TCR occurrence patterns. Rather than using new phenotypic data, the later analysis identified candidate immune exposures from TCR beta sequences and from how often those sequences occurred across donors. An earlier analysis of 587 of the donors used high-throughput TCR beta sequencing to judge whether each TCR beta V gene segment behaved as functional or pseudogenic. Donor age, sex, ethnicity and CMV serostatus were compiled together with the repertoire data. A later genetic analysis took genome-wide SNP genotypes for about 55% of the roughly 700 donors and used that subset as a discovery cohort. All discovery cohort repertoires had been generated using a single sequencing platform. HLA typing included class I and class II loci at four-digit resolution. The number of donors typed differed by locus, with about 629-630 for A, B, C, DRB1 and DQB1, roughly 520 for DQA1, about 610 for DPA1, and about 450 for DPB1. Because of strong linkage in the cohort, roughly five DR-DQ haplotypes were treated as single units for association and clustering. Among about 370 genotyped donors of the cohort, an average of roughly 230,000 unique TCR beta nucleotide sequences was sequenced per donor, of which 15% to 20% were non-productive. General conclusions and limits of the study: In this cohort, only TCR beta chains were sequenced, and detectable features were limited by the absence of alpha or paired-chain data. In a later analysis, more than 15,000 TCR beta sequences were associated with specific HLA alleles at a false discovery rate of 0.05. Some IMGT-functional V segments, including TRBV6-2 and TRBV6-3, could not be distinguished by the 87-base-pair reads and were therefore excluded. A later analysis reported that several top co-occurrence clusters appeared linked to parvovirus B19, influenza, CMV and Epstein-Barr virus. Because some donors lacked HLA typing at each locus, the association tests relied only on the typed subset. For the cohort, immune exposure information was limited to CMV serostatus. The authors suggested that the approach could potentially be generalized to other disease states and immunological phenotypes. A cluster of highly shared sequence variants was judged likely to represent a technical artifact of the sequencing pipeline. While some public TCRs were present in many individuals, most TCR sequences turned up only very rarely across donors. A further reported finding was that TCR beta sequences accurately predicted the HLA-A and HLA-B alleles for most subjects in the first cohort. The classifier was reported to diagnose cytomegalovirus status with high specificity and sensitivity in both the original cohort and the validation cohort. In vitro tests confirmed that a few of the cytomegalovirus-associated TCR beta chains recognize cytomegalovirus antigens. Because counts were too low, roughly 17 rarely observed V segments, including chromosome 9 orphons, were left out of the earlier analysis of 587 of the donors. Roughly uniform sequencing depth across donors was assumed in presence/absence analyses, although this assumption may not hold. In an earlier analysis of some 640 of the donors, most TCR beta V segments were observed in productive rearrangements about 87% or about 30% of the time, broadly matching IMGT annotations. According to a later analysis, most CMV-associated TCR beta chains appeared to be HLA-restricted, and the HLA associations seemed to be driven largely by CMV exposure. A later analysis found that TCR association rates varied across HLA loci, with DRB1 alleles showing the most associated TCRs and HLA-C alleles the fewest. Correlated functional status among segregating V segments might be attributable to linkage disequilibrium, but an unknown experimental factor could not be ruled out. According to a later genetic analysis, donors in an Asian-associated ancestry cluster had fewer N-insertions in productive TCRs than the approximately 690-donor mean. Assigning TCR associations to individual alleles was difficult when HLA alleles, especially DR and DQ, strongly co-occurred. A later genetic analysis associated a missense DCLRE1C variant with V-gene and J-gene trimming of TCR beta chains, and an independent cohort replicated the association. The study listed 150 to 200 TCR beta chains as associated with cytomegalovirus. In a later analysis, HLA-associated TCR beta chains showed more clonal expansion and lower generation probabilities than non-associated chains that were equally common.

Note on this clone: No antigen is known for it. The sample holds no much larger clone one base away, and base qualities are not on file.

The cohort was made up of 500 to 800 healthy bone marrow donors. At the time of sampling, every cohort member was nominally healthy, though immune exposures that went unrecorded were likely present. The donor was CMV seropositive and was included in the group of almost 300 seropositive cohort members. A peripheral blood sample was collected from each donor, and TCR beta sequencing was performed on peripheral blood mononuclear cells. Genomic DNA extraction from the blood cell samples was performed with the Qiagen DNeasy Blood Extraction Kit. The CDR3 contains 11 residues, cysteine and phenylalanine counted. The DNA shown is the 33-base CDR3, in frame from base 1. CDR1 KGHSY and CDR2 FQNENV are derived from the germline V gene. Between the V and J ends, shortened by 4 bases and 7 bases respectively, the junction contains 7 bases. The receptor library was made with the immunoSEQ multiplex PCR assay. A mixture of 60 forward primers for TCR Vbeta segments and 13 reverse primers for TCR Jbeta segments was used in the multiplex PCR. The CDR3 region of rearranged TCR beta genes was amplified from genomic DNA by a multiplex PCR assay. Amplified TCR beta libraries were sequenced as 87-base-pair reads on the Illumina HiSeq System. Turning to the authors' computational methods: Across the 600 to 700 repertoires, a later analysis counted around 80 million unique TCR beta chains, about 10 million of which were shared by at least two donors. Raw reads were error-corrected and collapsed into unique sequences with a nearest-neighbor algorithm that merged closely related sequences to remove PCR and sequencing errors. To assign V, D and J gene segments, CDR3 sequences were aligned to IMGT reference sequences. For a sequence to be retained, a match of at least six nucleotides was required to both a V gene segment and a J gene segment. Rearrangements were called productive when the CDR3 lacked stop codons and stayed in frame with V and J; all others were non-productive. CDR3 was defined by IMGT convention, running from the second conserved V-encoded cysteine to the conserved J-encoded phenylalanine. Sequences without an unambiguous match to a single V gene segment were excluded from the earlier analysis of approximately 560 of the donors. In an earlier analysis of a few hundred of the donors, V segments were called functional above 56.7% productive rearrangements and were called segregating when the between-donor standard deviation exceeded 5%. A statistical classification framework was developed to diagnose cytomegalovirus status using the catalog of TCR beta chain sequences. In a later analysis, V and J genes were assigned by comparing TCR nucleotide sequences against IMGT/GENE-DB human TR gene sequences. In a later analysis, CDR3 sequences and most-parsimonious VDJ recombination scenarios were assigned using the TCRdist pipeline. In a later analysis, each TCR beta chain was defined by its CDR3 amino acid sequence together with its V-gene family, and reads lacking a unique V-gene family were excluded. A later analysis removed over 500 highly shared, low-generation-probability nucleotide sequences to deal with suspected cross-contamination and a sequencing artifact. A later analysis calculated a clonal expansion index for each public chain from normalized within-repertoire ranks of inferred template counts. Generation probabilities in a later analysis came from a VDJ recombination model fitted to out-of-frame rearrangements, and those results were checked against IGoR. In a later analysis, hypergeometric tests were used to score TCR-TCR, TCR-HLA and TCR-CMV co-occurrence, with a repertoire-size bias correction applied to TCR pairs. A later analysis estimated false discovery rates by permuting HLA or CMV assignments 20 times. In a later analysis, co-occurring TCRs were grouped with DBSCAN, and TCRdist sequence similarity was added when clustering was performed within HLA-allele-positive subsets. Repertoires with fewer than 30,000 or more than 120,000 public chains were left out of co-occurrence clustering, as were five repertoires with anomalous nucleotide sharing. The immuneACCESS repertoire file appears here via TCRdb, limited to in-frame rearrangements. These files lack a portion of the clones; in checked studies, under half of the deficit traces to unresolved V genes, and the cause of the others is not known. That table supplies the V and J calls and clone size; D and trimming were determined from the DNA. For this sample there are about 84,000 clones; roughly 61% appear just once. The top ten clonotypes cover about 15% of the sample.

The chain uses TRBV16 and TRBJ1-2; TRBD1 might be the D gene, on 5 matching bases. Sequenced input: PBMCs. This sequence was found in a woman in her thirties or forties in good health and CMV-seropositive. The DNA sequence is TGTGCCAGCAGCCCGGGGGGTGGCTACACCTTC. Its protein reads: CASSPGGGYTF.